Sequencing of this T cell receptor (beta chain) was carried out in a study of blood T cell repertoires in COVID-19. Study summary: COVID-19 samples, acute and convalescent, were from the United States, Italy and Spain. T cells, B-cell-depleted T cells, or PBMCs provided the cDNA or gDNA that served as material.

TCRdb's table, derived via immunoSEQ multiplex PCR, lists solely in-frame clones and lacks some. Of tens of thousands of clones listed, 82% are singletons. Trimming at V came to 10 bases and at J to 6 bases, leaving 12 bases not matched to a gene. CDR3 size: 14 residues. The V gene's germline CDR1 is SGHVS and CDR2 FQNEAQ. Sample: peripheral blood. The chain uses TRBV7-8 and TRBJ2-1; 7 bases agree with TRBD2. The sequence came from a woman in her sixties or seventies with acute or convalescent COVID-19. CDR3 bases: TGTGCCATACCCCGGGGGGATTCTGGCAATGAGCAGTTCTTC. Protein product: CAIPRGDSGNEQFF.